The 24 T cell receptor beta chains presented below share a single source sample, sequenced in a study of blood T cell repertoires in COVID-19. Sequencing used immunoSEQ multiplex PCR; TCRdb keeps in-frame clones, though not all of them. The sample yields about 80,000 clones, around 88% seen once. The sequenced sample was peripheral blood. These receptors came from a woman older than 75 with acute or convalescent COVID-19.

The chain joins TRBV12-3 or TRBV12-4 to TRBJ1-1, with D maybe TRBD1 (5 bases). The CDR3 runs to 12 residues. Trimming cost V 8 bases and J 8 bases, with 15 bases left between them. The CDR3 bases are TGTGCCAGCTTGGACCGGCGGGGGGAAGCTTTCTTT. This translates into CASLDRRGEAFF.

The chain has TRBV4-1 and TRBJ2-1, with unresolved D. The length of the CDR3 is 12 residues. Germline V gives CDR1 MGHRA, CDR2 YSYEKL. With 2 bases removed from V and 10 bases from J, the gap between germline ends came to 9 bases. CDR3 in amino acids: CASSQTMGEQFF. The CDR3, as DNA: TGCGCCAGCAGCCAAACCATGGGCGAGCAGTTCTTC.

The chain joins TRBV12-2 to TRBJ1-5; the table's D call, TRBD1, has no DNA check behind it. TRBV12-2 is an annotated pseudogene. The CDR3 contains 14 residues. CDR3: CAPDPDRVNQPQHF. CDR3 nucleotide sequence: TGTGCACCCGACCCCGACAGGGTTAATCAGCCCCAGCATTTT.

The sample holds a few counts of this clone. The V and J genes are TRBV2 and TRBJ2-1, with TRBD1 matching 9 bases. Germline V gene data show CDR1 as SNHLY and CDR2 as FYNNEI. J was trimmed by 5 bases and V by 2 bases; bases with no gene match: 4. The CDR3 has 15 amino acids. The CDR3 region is CASSEKWTGDNEQFF. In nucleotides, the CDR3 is TGTGCCAGCAGTGAAAAGTGGACAGGGGACAATGAGCAGTTCTTC. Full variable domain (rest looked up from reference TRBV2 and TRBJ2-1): EPEVTQTPSHQVTQMGQEVILRCVPISNHLYFYWYRQILGQKVEFLVSFYNNEISEKSEIFDDQFSVERPDGSNFTLKIRSTKLEDSAMYFCASSEKWTGDNEQFFGPGTRLTVL.

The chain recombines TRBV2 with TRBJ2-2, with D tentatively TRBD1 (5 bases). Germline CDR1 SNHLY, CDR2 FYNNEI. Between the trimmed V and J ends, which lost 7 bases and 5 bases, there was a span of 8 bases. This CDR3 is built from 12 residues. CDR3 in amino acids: CASNQGTGELFF. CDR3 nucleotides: TGTGCCAGCAACCAGGGAACCGGGGAGCTGTTTTTT.

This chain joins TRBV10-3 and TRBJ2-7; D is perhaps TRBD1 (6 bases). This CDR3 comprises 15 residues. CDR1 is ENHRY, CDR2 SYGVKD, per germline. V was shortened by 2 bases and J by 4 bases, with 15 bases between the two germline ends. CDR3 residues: CAISERDMGRYEQYF. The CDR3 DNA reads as TGTGCCATCAGTGAGAGGGACATGGGAAGATACGAGCAGTACTTC.

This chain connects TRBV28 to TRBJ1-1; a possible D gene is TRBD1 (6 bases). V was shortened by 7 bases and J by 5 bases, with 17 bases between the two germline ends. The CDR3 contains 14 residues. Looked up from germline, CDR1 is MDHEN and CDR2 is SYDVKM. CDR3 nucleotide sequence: TGTGCCAGCAATGCTCAAGGTAGGGGGACTGAAGCTTTCTTT. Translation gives CASNAQGRGTEAFF.

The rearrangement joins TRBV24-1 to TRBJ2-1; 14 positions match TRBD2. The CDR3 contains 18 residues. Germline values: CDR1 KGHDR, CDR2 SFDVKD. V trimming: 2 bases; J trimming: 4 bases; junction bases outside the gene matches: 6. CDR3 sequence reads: CATSDSRGLAGAYNEQFF. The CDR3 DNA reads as TGTGCCACCAGTGATTCAAGGGGACTAGCGGGGGCTTACAATGAGCAGTTCTTC.

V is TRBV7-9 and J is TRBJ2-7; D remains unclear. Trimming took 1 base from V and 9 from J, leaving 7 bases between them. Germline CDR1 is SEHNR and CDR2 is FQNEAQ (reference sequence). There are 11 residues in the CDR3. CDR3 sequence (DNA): TGTGCCAGCAGCTTAGAAACGAGGCAGTACTTC. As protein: CASSLETRQYF.

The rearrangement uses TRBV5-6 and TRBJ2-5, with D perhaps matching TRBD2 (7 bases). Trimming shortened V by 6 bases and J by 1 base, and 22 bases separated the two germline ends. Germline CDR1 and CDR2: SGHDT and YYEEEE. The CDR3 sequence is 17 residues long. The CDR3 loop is CASISLGAGESQETQYF. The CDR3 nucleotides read TGTGCCAGCATCTCCCTGGGGGCGGGGGAGTCCCAAGAGACCCAGTACTTC.

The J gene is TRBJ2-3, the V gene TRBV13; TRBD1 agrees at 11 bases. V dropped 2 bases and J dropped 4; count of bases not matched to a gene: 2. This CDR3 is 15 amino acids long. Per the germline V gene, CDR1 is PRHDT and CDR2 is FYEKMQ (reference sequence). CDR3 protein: CASSLRTGGADTQYF. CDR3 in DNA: TGTGCCAGCAGCTTAAGGACAGGGGGCGCAGATACGCAGTATTTT.

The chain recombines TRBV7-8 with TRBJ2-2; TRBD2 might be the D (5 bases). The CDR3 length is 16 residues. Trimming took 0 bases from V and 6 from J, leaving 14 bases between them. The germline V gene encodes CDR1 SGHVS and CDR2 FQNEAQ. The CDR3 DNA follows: TGTGCCAGCAGCTTAGCGGTGGCGGGTCGGGCCGGGGAGCTGTTTTTT. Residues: CASSLAVAGRAGELFF.

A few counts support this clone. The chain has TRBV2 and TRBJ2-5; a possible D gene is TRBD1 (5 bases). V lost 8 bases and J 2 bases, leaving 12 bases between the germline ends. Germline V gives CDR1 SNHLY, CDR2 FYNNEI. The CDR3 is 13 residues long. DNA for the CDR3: TGTGCCAGCGGCAGACAGATACAAGAGACCCAGTACTTC. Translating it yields CASGRQIQETQYF. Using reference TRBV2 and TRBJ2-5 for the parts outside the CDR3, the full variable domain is EPEVTQTPSHQVTQMGQEVILRCVPISNHLYFYWYRQILGQKVEFLVSFYNNEISEKSEIFDDQFSVERPDGSNFTLKIRSTKLEDSAMYFCASGRQIQETQYFGPGTRLLVL.

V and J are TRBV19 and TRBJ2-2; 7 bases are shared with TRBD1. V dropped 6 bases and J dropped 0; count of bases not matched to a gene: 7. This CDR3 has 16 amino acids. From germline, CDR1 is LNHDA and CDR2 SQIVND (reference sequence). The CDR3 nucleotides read TGTGCCAGTAGCCCCAGGGGGACAACGAACACCGGGGAGCTGTTTTTT. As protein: CASSPRGTTNTGELFF.

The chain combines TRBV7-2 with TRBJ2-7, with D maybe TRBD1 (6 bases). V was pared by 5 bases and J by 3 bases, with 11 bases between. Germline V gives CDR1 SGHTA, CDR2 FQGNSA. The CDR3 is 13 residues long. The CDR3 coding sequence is TGTGCCAGCAGCCTTGCAGGGGACTACGAGCAGTACTTC. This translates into CASSLAGDYEQYF.

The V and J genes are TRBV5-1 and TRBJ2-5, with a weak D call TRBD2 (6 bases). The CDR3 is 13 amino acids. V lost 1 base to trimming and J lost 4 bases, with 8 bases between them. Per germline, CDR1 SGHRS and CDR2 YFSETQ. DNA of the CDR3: TGCGCCAGCAGCTTGCAGGGAGGAGAGACCCAGTACTTC. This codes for CASSLQGGETQYF. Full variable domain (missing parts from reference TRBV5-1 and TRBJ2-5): KAGVTQTPRYLIKTRGQQVTLSCSPISGHRSVSWYQQTPGQGLQFLFEYFSETQRNKGNFPGRFSGRQFSNSRSEMNVSTLELGDSALYLCASSLQGGETQYFGPGTRLLVL.

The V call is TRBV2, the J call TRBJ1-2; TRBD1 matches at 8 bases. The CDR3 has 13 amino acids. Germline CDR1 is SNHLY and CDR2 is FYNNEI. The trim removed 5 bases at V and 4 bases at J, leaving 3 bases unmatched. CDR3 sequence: CASSKDRGYGYTF. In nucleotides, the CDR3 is TGTGCCAGCAGTAAAGACAGGGGCTATGGCTACACCTTC.

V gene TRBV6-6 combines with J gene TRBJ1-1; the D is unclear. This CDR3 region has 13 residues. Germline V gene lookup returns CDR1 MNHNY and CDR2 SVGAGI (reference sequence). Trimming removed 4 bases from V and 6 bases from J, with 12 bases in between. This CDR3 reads CASSFGGEAEAFF. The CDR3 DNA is TGTGCCAGCAGTTTCGGCGGAGAGGCTGAAGCTTTCTTT.

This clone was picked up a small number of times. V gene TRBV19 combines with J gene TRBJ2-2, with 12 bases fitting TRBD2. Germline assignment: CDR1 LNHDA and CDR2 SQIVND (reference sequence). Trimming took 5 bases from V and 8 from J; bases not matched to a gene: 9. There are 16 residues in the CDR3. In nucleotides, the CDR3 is TGTGCCAGTAGTGCGCCGGGACTAGCGGGCCCGGGGGAGCTGTTTTTT. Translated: CASSAPGLAGPGELFF.

The CDR3: CASSLDRLGQLFF. The DNA of the CDR3 is TGTGCCAGCAGCTTGGATCGGCTGGGGCAACTGTTTTTT. The chain uses TRBV5-8 and TRBJ1-4; weak D call: TRBD1 (5 bases). The V gene's germline CDR1 is SGHTS and CDR2 YDEGEE. The V end was cut by 0 bases, the J end by 12 bases, with 12 bases between. The CDR3 has 13 amino acids.

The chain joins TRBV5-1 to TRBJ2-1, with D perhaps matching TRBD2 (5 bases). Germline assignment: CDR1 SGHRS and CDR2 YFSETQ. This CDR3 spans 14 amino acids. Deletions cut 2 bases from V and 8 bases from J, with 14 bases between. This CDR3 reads CASSLTHREHEQFF. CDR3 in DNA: TGCGCCAGCAGCTTAACCCACCGGGAACATGAGCAGTTCTTC.

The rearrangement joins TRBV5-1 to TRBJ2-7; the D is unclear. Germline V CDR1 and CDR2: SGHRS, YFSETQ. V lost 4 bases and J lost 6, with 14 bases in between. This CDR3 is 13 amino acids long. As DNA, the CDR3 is TGCGCCAGCAGCAATAATGGGCTCACCGAGCAGTACTTC. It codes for CASSNNGLTEQYF.

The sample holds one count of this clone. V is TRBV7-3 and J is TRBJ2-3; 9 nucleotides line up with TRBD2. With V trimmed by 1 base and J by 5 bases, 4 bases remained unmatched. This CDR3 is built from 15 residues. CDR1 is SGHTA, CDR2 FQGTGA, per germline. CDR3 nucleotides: TGTGCCAGCAGCTTAAGGGCGGGGGGGCAAGATACGCAGTATTTT. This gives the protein CASSLRAGGQDTQYF.

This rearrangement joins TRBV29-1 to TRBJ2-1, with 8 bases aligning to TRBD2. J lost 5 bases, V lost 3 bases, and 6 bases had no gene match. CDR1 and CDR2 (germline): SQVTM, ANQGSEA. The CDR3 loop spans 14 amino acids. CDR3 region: CSVDGRGYNNEQFF. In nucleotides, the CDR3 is TGCAGCGTTGACGGGAGGGGGTACAACAATGAGCAGTTCTTC.